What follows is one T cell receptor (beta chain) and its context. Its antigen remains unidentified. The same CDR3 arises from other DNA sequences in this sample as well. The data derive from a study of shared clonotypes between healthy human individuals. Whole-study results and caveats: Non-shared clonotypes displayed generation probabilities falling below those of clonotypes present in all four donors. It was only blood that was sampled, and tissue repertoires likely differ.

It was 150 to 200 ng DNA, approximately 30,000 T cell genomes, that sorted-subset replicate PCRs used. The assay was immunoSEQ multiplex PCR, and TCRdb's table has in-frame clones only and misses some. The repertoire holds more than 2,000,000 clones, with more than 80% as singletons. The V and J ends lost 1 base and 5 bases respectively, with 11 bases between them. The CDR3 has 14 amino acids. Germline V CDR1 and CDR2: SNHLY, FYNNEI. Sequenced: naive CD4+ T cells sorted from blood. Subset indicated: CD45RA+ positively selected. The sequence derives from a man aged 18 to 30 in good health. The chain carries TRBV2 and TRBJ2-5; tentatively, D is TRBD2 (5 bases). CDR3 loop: CASSEGLARETQYF. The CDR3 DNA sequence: TGTGCCAGCAGTGAAGGGCTAGCTAGGGAGACCCAGTACTTC.